What follows are 9 T cell receptor beta chains derived from one specimen sequenced in a study of long-term antiretroviral therapy in people with HIV. At survey level, the immunoSEQ assay was run in its v3.0 version. Assay used: immunoSEQ multiplex PCR; TCRdb lists only in-frame clones, some missing. Among under 45,000 clones listed, approximately 89% were seen once. The sequenced sample was unsorted PBMCs, obtained 3.1 years after starting antiretroviral therapy. The receptors here all came from a woman aged 45-60 years with HIV.

The V gene is TRBV7-2, the J gene TRBJ2-1, with D perhaps TRBD1 (6 bases). Trimming took off 5 bases at V and 0 bases at J, with 14 bases between the two ends. Germline V gives CDR1 SGHTA, CDR2 FQGNSA. The CDR3 spans 16 residues. DNA of the CDR3: TGTGCCAGCAGCGAATGGGACACTAGCTCCTACAATGAGCAGTTCTTC. Its translation is CASSEWDTSSYNEQFF.

The genes are TRBV7-2 and TRBJ2-1, with D perhaps TRBD1 (7 bases). Trimming shortened V by 8 bases and J by 4 bases, and 15 bases separated the two germline ends. The CDR3 runs 14 residues. Per the germline V gene, CDR1 is SGHTA and CDR2 is FQGNSA. CDR3 sequence (DNA): TGTGCCAGCGCCCCGGGGGACAGTTACAATGAGCAGTTCTTC. Protein sequence: CASAPGDSYNEQFF. Combining the CDR3 with reference TRBV7-2 and TRBJ2-1 gives the whole variable domain GAGVSQSPSNKVTEKGKDVELRCDPISGHTALYWYRQSLGQGLEFLIYFQGNSAPDKSGLPSDRFSAERTGGSVSTLTIQRTQQEDSAVYLCASAPGDSYNEQFFGPGTRLTVL.

The chain joins TRBV30 to TRBJ1-5; tentative D call: TRBD1 (5 bases). V was clipped by 2 bases and J by 5 bases, with 16 bases between them. Germline lookup yields CDR1 GTSNPN and CDR2 SVGIG (reference sequence). The CDR3 is 15 residues long. The CDR3 sequence is CAWSLEGQPYQPQHF. In DNA, the CDR3 is TGTGCCTGGAGTTTGGAAGGACAACCCTATCAGCCCCAGCATTTT.

This chain connects TRBV27 to TRBJ2-3; 10 positions match TRBD2. Germline V gene sequence: CDR1 MNHEY, CDR2 SMNVEV (reference sequence). This CDR3 region has 17 residues. J lost 2 bases, V lost 8 bases, and 13 bases had no gene match. In DNA, the CDR3 is TGTGCCAGCGGCCCGCATAGCGGGGGGCCGCTCACAGATACGCAGTATTTT. Translating gives CASGPHSGGPLTDTQYF.

The chain links TRBV6-5 to TRBJ1-1, with D possibly matching TRBD1 (6 bases). CDR3 size: 14 residues. V shed 6 bases and J shed 2 bases, with 13 bases lying between them. CDR1 MNHEY and CDR2 SVGAGI come from the germline V gene. The CDR3 DNA follows: TGTGCCAGCAGGTACAGGGCCCCCAACACTGAAGCTTTCTTT. It codes for CASRYRAPNTEAFF.

In its sample, this clone was seen once. The chain employs TRBV19 and TRBJ2-6; D might be TRBD2 (5 bases). The CDR3 runs 14 residues. V lost 4 bases to trimming and J lost 1 base, with 5 bases between them. Germline V lookup: CDR1 LNHDA, CDR2 SQIVND (reference sequence). The CDR3 here is CASSSGSGANVLTF. CDR3 DNA: TGTGCCAGTAGTAGCGGGTCTGGGGCCAACGTCCTGACTTTC.

The rearrangement links TRBV5-4 to TRBJ2-7; perhaps D is TRBD1 or TRBD2 (5 bases each). V lost 4 bases and J lost 0, with 8 bases in between. This CDR3 has 13 amino acids. The germline V gene has CDR1 SGHNT and CDR2 YYREEE (reference sequence). In DNA, the CDR3 is TGTGCCAGCAGCCCGGGACCCTCCTACGAGCAGTACTTC. This translates into CASSPGPSYEQYF.

The rearrangement uses TRBV4-2 and TRBJ1-6; D gene ambiguous. The CDR3 has 15 amino acids. The V gene lost 4 bases and the J gene lost 10 bases, with 17 bases spanning the gap. Looked up from germline, CDR1 is LGHNA and CDR2 is YNFKEQ. The chain's CDR3 is CASSPGFSTASPLHF. CDR3 sequence (DNA): TGTGCCAGCAGCCCCGGGTTCTCAACGGCCTCACCCCTCCACTTT.

This chain connects TRBV25-1 to TRBJ2-5, with 9 bases matching TRBD1. Per the germline V gene, CDR1 is MGHDK and CDR2 is SYGVNS. V was pared by 4 bases and J by 1 base, with 7 bases of the junction left unmatched. CDR3 length: 16 amino acids. CDR3 in amino acids: CASSATGGKPQETQYF. As DNA, the CDR3 is TGTGCCAGCAGTGCGACAGGGGGAAAACCCCAAGAGACCCAGTACTTC.